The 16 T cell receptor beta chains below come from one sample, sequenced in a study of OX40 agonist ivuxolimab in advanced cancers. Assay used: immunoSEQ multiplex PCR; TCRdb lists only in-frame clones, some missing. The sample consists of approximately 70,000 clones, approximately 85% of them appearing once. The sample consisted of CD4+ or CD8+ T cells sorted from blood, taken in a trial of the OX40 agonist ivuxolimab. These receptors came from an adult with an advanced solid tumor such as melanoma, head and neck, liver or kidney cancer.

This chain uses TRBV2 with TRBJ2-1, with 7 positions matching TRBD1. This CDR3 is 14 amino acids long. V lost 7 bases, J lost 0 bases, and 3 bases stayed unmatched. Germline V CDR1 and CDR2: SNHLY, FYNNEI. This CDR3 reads CASNRDSSYNEQFF. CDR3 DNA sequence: TGTGCCAGCAACCGGGACAGCTCCTACAATGAGCAGTTCTTC.

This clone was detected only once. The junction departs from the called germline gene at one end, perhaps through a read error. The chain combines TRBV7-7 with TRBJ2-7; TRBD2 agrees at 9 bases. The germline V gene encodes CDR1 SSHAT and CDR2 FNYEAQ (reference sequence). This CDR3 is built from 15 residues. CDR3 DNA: TGTGCTAGCAGCTCAAATAGCGGGAGTAACTACGAGCAGTACTTC. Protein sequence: CASSSNSGSNYEQYF.

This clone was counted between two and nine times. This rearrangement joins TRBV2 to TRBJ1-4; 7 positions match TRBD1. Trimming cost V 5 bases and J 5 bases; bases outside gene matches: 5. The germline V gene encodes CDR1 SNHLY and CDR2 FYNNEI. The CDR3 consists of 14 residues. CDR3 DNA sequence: TGTGCCAGCAGTTACAGGGGAGGGAATGAAAAACTGTTTTTT. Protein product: CASSYRGGNEKLFF.

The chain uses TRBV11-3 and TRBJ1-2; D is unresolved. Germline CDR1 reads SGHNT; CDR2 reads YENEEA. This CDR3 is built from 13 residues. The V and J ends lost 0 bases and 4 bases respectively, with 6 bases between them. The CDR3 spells CASSLDRFYGYTF. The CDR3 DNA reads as TGTGCCAGCAGCTTAGACAGATTCTATGGCTACACCTTC.

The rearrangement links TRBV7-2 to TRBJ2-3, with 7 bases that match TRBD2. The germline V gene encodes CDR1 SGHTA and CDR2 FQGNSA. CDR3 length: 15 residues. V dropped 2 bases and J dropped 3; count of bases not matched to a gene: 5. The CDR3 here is CASSLFAGVTDTQYF. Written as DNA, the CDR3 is TGTGCCAGCAGCTTATTCGCGGGAGTAACAGATACGCAGTATTTT.

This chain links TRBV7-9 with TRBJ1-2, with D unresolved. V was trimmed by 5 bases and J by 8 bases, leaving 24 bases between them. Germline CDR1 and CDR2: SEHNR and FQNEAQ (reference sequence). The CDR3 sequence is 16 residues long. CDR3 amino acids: CASSPALGPLTIGYTF. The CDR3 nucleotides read TGTGCCAGCAGCCCCGCGTTAGGACCTCTCACTATCGGCTACACCTTC.

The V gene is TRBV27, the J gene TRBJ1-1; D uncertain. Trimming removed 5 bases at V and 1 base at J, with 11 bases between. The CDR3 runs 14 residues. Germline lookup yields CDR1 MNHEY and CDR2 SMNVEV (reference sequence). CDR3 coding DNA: TGTGCCAGCAGTCCCTACCTACAGAACACTGAAGCTTTCTTT. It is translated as CASSPYLQNTEAFF.

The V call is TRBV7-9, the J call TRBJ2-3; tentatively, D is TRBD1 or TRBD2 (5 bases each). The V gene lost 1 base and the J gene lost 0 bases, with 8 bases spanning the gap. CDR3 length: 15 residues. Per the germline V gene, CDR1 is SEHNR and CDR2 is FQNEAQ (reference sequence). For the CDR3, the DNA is TGTGCCAGCAGCTTAGTCGGGGCGAGCACAGATACGCAGTATTTT. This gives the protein CASSLVGASTDTQYF.

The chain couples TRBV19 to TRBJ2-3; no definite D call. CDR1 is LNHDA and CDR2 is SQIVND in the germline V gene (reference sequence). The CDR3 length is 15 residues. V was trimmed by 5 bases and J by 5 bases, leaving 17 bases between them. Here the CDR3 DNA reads TGTGCCAGTAGTCCTCCCGGATCAGCCAGAGATACGCAGTATTTT. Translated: CASSPPGSARDTQYF.

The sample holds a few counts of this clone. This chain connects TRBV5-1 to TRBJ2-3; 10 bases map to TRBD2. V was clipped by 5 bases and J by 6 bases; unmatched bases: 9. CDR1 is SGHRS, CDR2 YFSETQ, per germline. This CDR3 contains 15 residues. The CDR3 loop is CASRLSSGSLDTQYF. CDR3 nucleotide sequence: TGCGCCAGCAGGCTCTCTAGCGGGAGTTTGGATACGCAGTATTTT.

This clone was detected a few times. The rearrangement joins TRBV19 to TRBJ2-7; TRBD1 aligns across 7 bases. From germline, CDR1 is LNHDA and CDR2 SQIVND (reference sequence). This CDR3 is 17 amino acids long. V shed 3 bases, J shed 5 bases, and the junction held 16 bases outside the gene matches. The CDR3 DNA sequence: TGTGCCAGTAGTATTTCCTCCGGGACAGTGAGGCACCACGAGCAGTACTTC. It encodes CASSISSGTVRHHEQYF.

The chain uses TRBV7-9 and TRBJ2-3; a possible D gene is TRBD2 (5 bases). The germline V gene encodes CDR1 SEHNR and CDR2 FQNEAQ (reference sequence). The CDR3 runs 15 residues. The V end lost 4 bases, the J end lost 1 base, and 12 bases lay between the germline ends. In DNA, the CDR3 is TGTGCCAGCAGCTCTTTCGGAGGCCGCACAGATACGCAGTATTTT. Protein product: CASSSFGGRTDTQYF.

The CDR3 bases are TGTGCCAGCCAGGGAGCCCAAGGGATGAACACTGAAGCTTTCTTT. Translating it yields CASQGAQGMNTEAFF. The chain carries TRBV6-5 and TRBJ1-1, with D possibly TRBD1 on 5 matching bases. Trimming removed 8 bases at V and 0 bases at J, with 16 bases between. This CDR3 has 15 residues. Germline V gene sequence: CDR1 MNHEY, CDR2 SVGAGI.

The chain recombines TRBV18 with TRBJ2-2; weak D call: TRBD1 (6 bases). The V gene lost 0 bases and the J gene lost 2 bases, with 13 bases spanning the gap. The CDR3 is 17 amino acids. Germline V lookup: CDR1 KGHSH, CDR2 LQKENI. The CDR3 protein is CASSPPGQGRNTGELFF. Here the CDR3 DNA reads TGTGCCAGCTCACCACCGGGGCAGGGGCGAAACACCGGGGAGCTGTTTTTT.

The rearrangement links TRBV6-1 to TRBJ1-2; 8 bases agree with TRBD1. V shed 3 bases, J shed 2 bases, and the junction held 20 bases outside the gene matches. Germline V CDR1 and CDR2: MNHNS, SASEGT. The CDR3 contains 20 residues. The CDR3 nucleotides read TGTGCCAGCAGTGAGGGCATTAGTCGGACAGGGTTAAATCAGAACTATGGCTACACCTTC. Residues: CASSEGISRTGLNQNYGYTF.

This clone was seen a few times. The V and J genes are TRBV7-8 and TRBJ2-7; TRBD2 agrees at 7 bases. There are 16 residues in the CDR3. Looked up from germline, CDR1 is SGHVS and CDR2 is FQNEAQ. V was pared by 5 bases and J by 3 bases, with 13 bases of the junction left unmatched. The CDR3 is CASSVLGGVKVYEQYF. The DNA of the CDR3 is TGTGCCAGCAGCGTCTTGGGGGGGGTAAAAGTCTACGAGCAGTACTTC.